The 21 T cell receptor beta chains in this list originate from one sample, sequenced in a study of T cells in Graves' hyperthyroidism and ophthalmopathy. The investigators amplified TCR beta CDR3 regions from RNA transcripts. First-round RT-PCR of the TCR CDR3 relied on the HTBI primer set. TCRdb passed the multiplex PCR reads through MiXCR, listing each CDR3 protein once. The sample carries hundreds of thousands of distinct CDR3 sequences, about a fifth recorded once. The specimen was blood. The receptors derive from a young man with Graves' ophthalmopathy.

With respect to this clonotype: A much larger clonotype is one base distant, so this may be a read error. The final CDR3 position lacks the conserved phenylalanine or tryptophan, pointing to a likely read error. This chain links TRBV3-1 with TRBJ1-1; TRBD1 agrees at 8 bases. J lost 5 bases, V lost 4 bases, and 6 bases had no gene match. The CDR3 extends over 14 amino acids. Germline CDR1 is LGHDT and CDR2 is YNNKEL (reference sequence). CDR3 in amino acids: CASSLLTGGTEAFS. DNA for the CDR3: TGTGCCAGCAGCCTTCTTACAGGGGGGACTGAAGCTTTCTCT.

The V call is TRBV7-2, the J call TRBJ2-7; TRBD1 matches at 8 bases. Per germline, CDR1 SGHTA and CDR2 FQGNSA. The CDR3 length is 13 residues. Germline trimming cut 5 bases from V and 4 bases from J; bases unmatched to any gene: 4. For the CDR3, the DNA is TGTGCCAGCAGCGACAGGGGAGGTTACGAGCAGTACTTC. This encodes CASSDRGGYEQYF.

Note on this clonotype: Since no conserved phenylalanine or tryptophan closes the CDR3, a read error is the likely cause. The chain recombines TRBV5-1 with TRBJ1-1; D is possibly TRBD1 (5 bases). The V end was cut by 0 bases, the J end by 4 bases, with 10 bases between. Germline CDR1 is SGHRS and CDR2 is YFSETQ. This CDR3 contains 14 residues. CDR3 residues: CASSLEGTRTEAFL. CDR3 DNA: TGCGCCAGCAGCTTGGAAGGGACCCGCACTGAAGCTTTCCTT.

The chain is built from TRBV12-3 or TRBV12-4 and TRBJ2-1; no definite D call. The CDR3 contains 11 residues. Trimming took 6 bases from V and 8 from J, leaving 8 bases between them. The DNA for the CDR3 is TGTGCCAGCAGGACGACCTATGAGCAGTTCTTC. Its translation is CASRTTYEQFF.

A few counts support this clonotype. The CDR3 region is CASSLSRANTGELFF. Here the CDR3 DNA reads TGTGCCAGCAGCTTATCCAGGGCAAACACCGGGGAGCTGTTTTTT. The V gene is TRBV5-6, the J gene TRBJ2-2; possible D gene TRBD1, 5 bases. The CDR3 sequence is 15 residues long. Per the germline V gene, CDR1 is SGHDT and CDR2 is YYEEEE. With 2 bases removed from V and 2 bases from J, the gap between germline ends came to 10 bases.

The V call is TRBV3-1, the J call TRBJ2-1; maybe TRBD2 (6 bases). Germline V lookup: CDR1 LGHDT, CDR2 YNNKEL (reference sequence). The germline V and J ends were trimmed by 3 bases and 7 bases, with 10 bases remaining between them. The length of the CDR3 is 13 residues. Written as DNA, the CDR3 is TGTGCCAGCAGCCACGGGAGTCGGAATGAGCAGTTCTTC. Encoded protein: CASSHGSRNEQFF.

The V call is TRBV2, the J call TRBJ1-1; D ambiguous. Trimming cost V 2 bases and J 12 bases, with 16 bases left between them. CDR3 length equals 13 residues. Germline loops: CDR1 SNHLY, CDR2 FYNNEI. The CDR3, as DNA: TGTGCCAGCAGTGAATCGGGGTTTACTTGGACTTTCTTT. Encoded protein: CASSESGFTWTFF.

DNA for the CDR3: TGTGCCAGCAGCTTGTGGGAGAAGCGGAACAATGAGCAGTTCTTC. This sequence encodes CASSLWEKRNNEQFF. The genes are TRBV7-9 and TRBJ2-1; possible D gene TRBD2, 5 bases. CDR1 is SEHNR and CDR2 is FQNEAQ in the germline V gene (reference sequence). This CDR3 has 15 residues. Trimming cost V 3 bases and J 5 bases, with 14 bases left between them.

This clonotype was detected ten times or more. The chain employs TRBV15 and TRBJ1-5; maybe TRBD1 (5 bases). The CDR3 sequence is 15 residues long. Germline assignment: CDR1 LNHNV and CDR2 YYDKDF (reference sequence). V dropped 0 bases and J dropped 4 bases, with 10 bases sitting between them. For the CDR3, the DNA is TGTGCCACCAGCAGAGATTCAGGGCTGAATCAGCCCCAGCATTTT. Its protein product is CATSRDSGLNQPQHF.

Only a few counts were recorded for this clonotype. V usage is TRBV5-6 and J usage is TRBJ2-7, with D tentatively TRBD1 (5 bases). The CDR3 is made up of 14 amino acids. V was cut by 4 bases and J by 2 bases, with 13 bases left in between. CDR1 and CDR2 from the germline V gene are SGHDT and YYEEEE. The CDR3 nucleotides are TGTGCCAGCAGCCTGGACATGAACCCCTACGAGCAGTACTTC. Its protein product is CASSLDMNPYEQYF.

The gene calls are TRBV24-1 and TRBJ2-3; the D gene is possibly TRBD2 (5 bases). The V end was cut by 0 bases, the J end by 4 bases, with 7 bases between. Germline CDR1 reads KGHDR; CDR2 reads SFDVKD. This CDR3 comprises 14 residues. CDR3 amino acids: CATSDLAGPDTQYF. For the CDR3, the DNA is TGTGCCACCAGTGATTTGGCGGGCCCAGATACGCAGTATTTT.

This clonotype was detected many times. V usage is TRBV27 and J usage is TRBJ1-2; possible D gene TRBD1, 6 bases. The CDR3 is 12 residues long. Trimming removed 6 bases at V and 8 bases at J, with 13 bases between. CDR1 and CDR2 from the germline V gene are MNHEY and SMNVEV (reference sequence). This CDR3 reads CASRTGSRGYTF. In DNA, the CDR3 is TGTGCCAGCAGGACAGGATCTAGAGGCTACACCTTC.

This chain links TRBV7-9 with TRBJ2-3, with unresolved D. V shed 4 bases and J shed 4 bases, with 9 bases lying between them. CDR1 is SEHNR, CDR2 FQNEAQ, per germline (reference sequence). CDR3 length: 13 residues. The chain's CDR3 is CASSSPAADTQYF. CDR3 nucleotides: TGTGCCAGCAGCTCCCCGGCTGCAGATACGCAGTATTTT.

Notes on this clonotype: A much larger clone lies one base from this, so it may be a read error. This rearrangement joins TRBV10-1 to TRBJ2-2; D may be TRBD1 or TRBD2 (5 bases each). This CDR3 region has 14 residues. The germline gives CDR1 WNHNN, CDR2 SYGVQD (reference sequence). Between the trimmed V and J ends, which lost 5 bases and 4 bases, there was a span of 11 bases. This CDR3 reads CASSRGSFTGELFF. In DNA form, the CDR3 reads TGCGCCAGCAGTCGGGGCAGCTTCACCGGGGAGCTGTTTTTT.

This clonotype came up a few times. V is TRBV27 and J is TRBJ2-7; 12 bases fit TRBD1. The V gene end was trimmed by 8 bases and the J gene end by 1 base; junction bases not matched to a gene: 3. This CDR3 contains 14 residues. Germline V gene sequence: CDR1 MNHEY, CDR2 SMNVEV (reference sequence). CDR3 bases: TGTGCCAGCGGGACAGGGGGCCCATCCTACGAGCAGTACTTC. Translating it yields CASGTGGPSYEQYF.

This clonotype has only a few counts. CDR3 loop: CSARDELLNEKLFF. Written as DNA, the CDR3 is TGCAGTGCTAGAGATGAATTATTGAATGAAAAACTGTTTTTT. The chain carries TRBV20-1 and TRBJ1-4, with D unresolved. Germline V gene data show CDR1 as DFQATT and CDR2 as SNEGSKA (reference sequence). The CDR3 spans 14 residues. V was cut by 0 bases and J by 5 bases, with 10 bases left in between.

This clonotype has a handful of counts. The chain employs TRBV5-1 and TRBJ1-3; 7 bases are a match to TRBD1. The CDR3 runs to 15 residues. Germline CDR1 reads SGHRS; CDR2 reads YFSETQ. V was clipped by 0 bases and J by 7 bases; unmatched bases: 7. The CDR3 loop is CASSLGQGVNNTIYF. CDR3 DNA sequence: TGCGCCAGCAGCTTGGGACAGGGCGTTAACAACACCATATATTTT.

This clonotype was found a few times. The chain carries TRBV10-3 and TRBJ1-1; the D is unclear. The CDR3 loop spans 17 amino acids. Trimming shortened V by 0 bases and J by 1 base, and 15 bases separated the two germline ends. Germline V CDR1 and CDR2: ENHRY, SYGVKD. CDR3 protein: CAISESRSGRWNTEAFF. The DNA for the CDR3 is TGTGCCATCAGTGAGTCCCGCAGCGGGCGTTGGAACACTGAAGCTTTCTTT.

Many counts were recorded for this clonotype. The chain employs TRBV18 and TRBJ1-2, with D maybe TRBD1 (5 bases). Germline CDR1 reads KGHSH; CDR2 reads LQKENI. The CDR3 is 12 amino acids. The V and J ends lost 2 bases and 8 bases respectively, with 9 bases between them. In DNA form, the CDR3 reads TGTGCCAGCTCACCAACTGGGGGAGGCTACACCTTC. Its translation: CASSPTGGGYTF.

The rearrangement uses TRBV5-1 and TRBJ1-4; D uncertain. V lost 2 bases and J lost 10, with 6 bases in between. This CDR3 comprises 11 residues. Germline CDR1 reads SGHRS; CDR2 reads YFSETQ. The CDR3 region is CASSFAGKLFF. CDR3 in DNA: TGCGCCAGCAGCTTTGCCGGAAAACTGTTTTTT.

This clonotype was observed at least ten times. This sequence joins TRBV7-8 and TRBJ1-5, with 7 bases matching TRBD1. Germline CDR1 and CDR2: SGHVS and FQNEAQ. The CDR3 contains 14 residues. V lost 3 bases, J lost 5 bases, and 4 bases stayed unmatched. This CDR3 is CASSFRTGYQPQHF. CDR3 DNA: TGTGCCAGCAGCTTCAGGACAGGTTATCAGCCCCAGCATTTT.